This T cell receptor (beta chain) was recovered during a study of blood T cell repertoires in COVID-19. Background on the study: Samples came from the United States, Italy and Spain, spanning acute and convalescent COVID-19. PBMCs, B-cell-depleted T cells, or T cells provided the cDNA or gDNA that made up the material.

The CDR3 sequence is 17 residues long. The ends were cut back, 5 bases at V and 5 bases at J, with 24 bases in the middle. CDR1 is LNHDA, CDR2 SQIVND, per germline (reference sequence). As processed by the authors: Estimates of nucleated cell counts were drawn from the amplification of reference gene primers. The method was immunoSEQ multiplex PCR; TCRdb's version includes in-frame clones alone and lacks a portion of them. The DNA was the basis for D and trimming; V, J and clone size are from that table. This sample yields approximately 430,000 clones, of which about nine tenths are seen a single time; over 1.3% belongs to the top ten.

This TCR was recovered from a woman under 40 with active or convalescent COVID-19. The sample taken for sequencing was peripheral blood. This chain links TRBV19 with TRBJ2-5, with D possibly being TRBD2 (7 bases). In nucleotides, the CDR3 is TGTGCCAGTAGTCCCGTGGGGGGGGCCTCGTTTTGGGAGACCCAGTACTTC. Its protein product is CASSPVGGASFWETQYF.